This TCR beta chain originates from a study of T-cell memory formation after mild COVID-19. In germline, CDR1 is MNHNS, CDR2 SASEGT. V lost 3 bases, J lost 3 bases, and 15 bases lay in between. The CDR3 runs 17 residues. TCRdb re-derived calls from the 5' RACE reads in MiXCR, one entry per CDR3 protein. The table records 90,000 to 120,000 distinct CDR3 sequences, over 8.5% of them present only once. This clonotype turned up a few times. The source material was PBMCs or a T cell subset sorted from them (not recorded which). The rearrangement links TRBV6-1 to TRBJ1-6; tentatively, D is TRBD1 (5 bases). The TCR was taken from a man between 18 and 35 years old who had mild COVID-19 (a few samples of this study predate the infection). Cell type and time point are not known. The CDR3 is CASSDRLGLNYNSPLHF. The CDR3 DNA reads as TGTGCCAGCAGTGACCGGTTGGGGCTGAACTATAATTCACCCCTCCACTTT.